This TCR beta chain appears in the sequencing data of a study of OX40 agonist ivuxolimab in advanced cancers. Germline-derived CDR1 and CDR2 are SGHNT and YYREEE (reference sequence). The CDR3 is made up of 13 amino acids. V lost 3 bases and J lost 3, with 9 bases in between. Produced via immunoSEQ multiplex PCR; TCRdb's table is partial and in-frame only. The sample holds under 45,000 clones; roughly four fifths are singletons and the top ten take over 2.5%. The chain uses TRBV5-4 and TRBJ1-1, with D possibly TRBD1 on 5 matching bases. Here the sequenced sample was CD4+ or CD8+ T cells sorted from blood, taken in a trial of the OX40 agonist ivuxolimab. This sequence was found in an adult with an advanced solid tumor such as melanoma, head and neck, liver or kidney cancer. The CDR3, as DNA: TGTGCCAGCAGCTCTGGGGCATACACTGAAGCTTTCTTT. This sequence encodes CASSSGAYTEAFF.